This TCR beta chain was sequenced for a study of T cells in Graves' hyperthyroidism and ophthalmopathy. Study-level background: Peripheral blood specimens were obtained at initial diagnosis, prior to any treatment.

Amplification of TCR beta CDR3 regions was performed using RNA transcripts as template. HTBI primers were the set used in a first-round RT-PCR of the TCR CDR3. TCRdb itself ran the multiplex PCR reads through MiXCR, one entry per CDR3 protein. The data hold 300,000 to 450,000 distinct CDR3 sequences, with around a quarter observed a single time. This clonotype was seen only a few times. Graves' hyperthyroidism showing no ophthalmopathy progression within 18 months was considered stable. Patients were excluded for uncontrolled infection, other autoimmune disease, pregnancy or lactation. Germline V CDR1 and CDR2: DFQATT, SNEGSKA (reference sequence). Trimming took 1 base from V and 1 from J, leaving 7 bases between them. This CDR3 comprises 14 residues.

The TCR comes from a man aged 50 or older with Graves' hyperthyroidism. This chain links TRBV20-1 with TRBJ2-2, with D unresolved. The specimen sequenced was blood. This chain's CDR3 is CSARVGWNTGELFF. The DNA for the CDR3 is TGCAGTGCTAGAGTCGGCTGGAACACCGGGGAGCTGTTTTTT.